Sequencing of this T cell receptor beta chain was carried out in a study of beta chain features in type 1 diabetes. Since all of the isolated RNA was reverse transcribed, expressed TCRB transcripts were what got sequenced. Here immunoSEQ multiplex PCR was the method, and the copy in TCRdb shows in-frame clones only, minus some. The repertoire consists of some 170,000 clones, with around 63% occurring once and the leading ten covering approximately 0.09%. There are 14 residues in the CDR3. J gave up 6 bases and V 3 bases, and 10 bases lay outside the gene matches. Germline CDR1 SQVTM, CDR2 ANQGSEA. Study results and caveats: More deletions and fewer insertions at VDJ junctions were seen in type 1 diabetes patients. Researchers report that Type 1 diabetes patients had moderately but significantly shorter TCRB CDR3s across all four CD4+ subsets.

On this clone: What it binds is unknown.

The specimen sequenced was naive CD4+ T cells from blood. The receptor was isolated from a man in his thirties or forties with type 1 diabetes. This chain links TRBV29-1 with TRBJ1-2, with 7 bases identical to TRBD1. The CDR3 DNA follows: TGCAGCGTTGACCCCCGGGAGGGGGCGAATGGCTACACCTTC. Translating gives CSVDPREGANGYTF.